Sequencing of this T cell receptor (beta chain) was carried out in a study of T cells in localized non-small cell lung cancer. Broader study findings: Across samples, adjacent lung featured a median roughly 50 of the top 100 tumor clones. Highest T cell clonality was seen in uninvolved adjacent lung, surpassing that measured in tumor. Sequencing involved a lone tumor region, leaving heterogeneity possible. Longer overall survival was linked to higher blood T cell density.

Trimming shortened V by 0 bases and J by 3 bases, and 8 bases separated the two germline ends. Germline V gives CDR1 SGDLS, CDR2 YYNGEE. The CDR3 consists of 14 residues. As regards this clone: Antigen: not known.

TCRdb keeps only in-frame clones here, not all; method: immunoSEQ multiplex PCR. The repertoire holds fewer than 30,000 clones, with around 90% as singletons. The V gene is TRBV9, the J gene TRBJ2-3; D may be TRBD1 (5 bases). The sequences come from peripheral blood, collected before any cancer treatment. The source is a woman between 40 and 69 years old with stage I lung adenocarcinoma. CDR3 loop: CASSVGPGTDTQYF. CDR3 coding DNA: TGTGCCAGCAGCGTAGGTCCAGGGACAGATACGCAGTATTTT.